Here is one TCR beta chain with its context. Its ends do not fully match the called genes, so a read error is possible. Germline V gene sequence: CDR1 SGHNT, CDR2 YENEEA. The CDR3 sequence is 13 residues long. This specimen belongs to a study of T cell changes during pregnancy in multiple sclerosis. Profiled with immunoSEQ multiplex PCR; TCRdb holds only in-frame clones, not every one. Among roughly 70,000 clones listed, 85% to 95% were seen once. This sequence originates from a female donor with multiple sclerosis, enrolled in a pregnancy study. This sequence joins TRBV11-3 and TRBJ1-1, with D tentatively TRBD1 (5 bases). The source was peripheral blood, collected before pregnancy. Here the CDR3 reads CASSSPDRVEFLF. CDR3 bases: TGTGCCAGCAGCTCGCCAGACAGAGTTGAATTCCTCTTT. The full variable domain, in which reference TRBV11-3 and TRBJ1-1 provide the parts outside the CDR3, is EAGVVQSPRYKIIEKKQPVAFWCNPISGHNTLYWYLQNLGQGPELLIRYENEEAVDDSQLPKDRFSAERLKGVDSTLKIQPAELGDSAVYLCASSSPDRVEFLFGQGTRLTVV.